The source of this TCR beta chain is a study of cytomegalovirus exposure and HLA in healthy donors. Germline assignment: CDR1 MDHEN and CDR2 SYDVKM. Trimming pared 1 base from V and 1 base from J, leaving 7 bases between. The CDR3 consists of 14 residues. This clone was counted only a few times. Its specificity is unknown. Study-wide findings and caveats: Previously analyzed data showed that most TCR beta V segments were productive at a frequency of about 90% or about 30%. 164 TCR beta chains were listed as cytomegalovirus-associated. A highly shared variant cluster was judged a likely technical artifact.

The PCR was carried out with 60 Vbeta primers and 13 Jbeta primers. Per the study methods: An analysis that came later counted some 80 million unique TCR beta chains, approximately 11 million shared. Sequencing was performed with immunoSEQ multiplex PCR; in TCRdb, only in-frame clones are kept and a portion is missing. V, J and clone size are those of that table, while D and trimming were read from the DNA. The sample consists of roughly 150,000 clones, less than 9.5% of them appearing once. Material for sequencing was PBMCs. This receptor was taken from a male donor in good health and CMV-seronegative. The chain has TRBV28 and TRBJ1-2, with D uncertain. In DNA form, the CDR3 reads TGTGCCAGCAGTTTATTCGGACTTAACTATGGCTACACCTTC. This sequence encodes CASSLFGLNYGYTF.